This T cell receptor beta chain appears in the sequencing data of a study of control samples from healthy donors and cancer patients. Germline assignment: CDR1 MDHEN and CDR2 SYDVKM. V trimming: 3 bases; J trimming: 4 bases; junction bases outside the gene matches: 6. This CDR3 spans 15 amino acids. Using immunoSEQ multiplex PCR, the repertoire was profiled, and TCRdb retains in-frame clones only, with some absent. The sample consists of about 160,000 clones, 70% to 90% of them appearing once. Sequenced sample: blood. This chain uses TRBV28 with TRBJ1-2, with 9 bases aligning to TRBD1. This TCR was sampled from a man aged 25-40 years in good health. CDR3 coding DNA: TGTGCCAGCAGTTTGTGGGGACAGGGATCCTATGGCTACACCTTC. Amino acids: CASSLWGQGSYGYTF.